Here is one TCR beta chain with its context. Its antigen is undetermined. Clones were sequenced by immunoSEQ multiplex PCR, and TCRdb holds only the in-frame ones, with some missing. The sample consists of more than 40,000 clones, roughly 84% of them appearing once. The sample comes from a study of radiotherapy plus CTLA-4 blockade in lung cancer. This CDR3 has 16 amino acids. The ends were cut back, 10 bases at V and 4 bases at J, with 22 bases in the middle. Germline values: CDR1 ENHRY, CDR2 SYGVKD. Regarding the study as a whole: In blood, TCR clones derived from the tumor expanded after radiotherapy plus ipilimumab.

This chain joins TRBV10-3 and TRBJ2-2, with D possibly matching TRBD2 (7 bases). This clonotype was obtained from a human donor with non-small cell lung cancer whose response to radiotherapy plus ipilimumab could not be evaluated. The sequencing here drew on peripheral blood, taken from a patient treated with radiotherapy plus ipilimumab. The CDR3 DNA follows: TGTGCCACCACTGTGGGGGGGGCGCGGGGCACCGGGGAGCTGTTTTTT. Translating gives CATTVGGARGTGELFF.